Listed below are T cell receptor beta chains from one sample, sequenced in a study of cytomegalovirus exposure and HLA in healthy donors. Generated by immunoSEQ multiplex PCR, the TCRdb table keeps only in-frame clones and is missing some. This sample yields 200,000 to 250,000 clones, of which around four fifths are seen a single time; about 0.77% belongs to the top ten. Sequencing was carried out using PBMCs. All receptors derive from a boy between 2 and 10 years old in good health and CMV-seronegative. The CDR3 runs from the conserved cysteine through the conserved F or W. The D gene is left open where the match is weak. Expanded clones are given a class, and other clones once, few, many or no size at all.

CDR3 DNA: TGCGCCAGCAGTGAGGGGTCTAGCGGGAGCTCCTACAATGAGCAGTTCTTC
CDR3 protein: CASSEGSSGSSYNEQFF
J gene: TRBJ2-1
CDR3 length: 17
D gene: TRBD2
clone size: few
V gene: TRBV10-1

CDR3 DNA: TGTGCCAGCAGCCTCTCTTCAAGGAGGGGGGGGAATCAGCCCCAGCATTTT
CDR3 protein: CASSLSSRRGGNQPQHF
J gene: TRBJ1-5
CDR3 length: 17
D gene: NA
clone size: NA
V gene: TRBV9

CDR3 DNA: TGCGCCAGCAGCTTGGCCGGTACTAGAGCCGGGGAGCTGTTTTTT
CDR3 protein: CASSLAGTRAGELFF
J gene: TRBJ2-2
CDR3 length: 15
D gene: NA
clone size: few
V gene: TRBV5-1

CDR3 DNA: TGCAGCGTTCCACAGGGGACTGTAAAGTTCTTC
CDR3 protein: CSVPQGTVKFF
J gene: TRBJ2-1
CDR3 length: 11
D gene: NA
clone size: NA
V gene: TRBV29-1

CDR3 DNA: TGTGCCAGCAGCTTTAGCGGTAACTATGGCTACACCTTC
CDR3 protein: CASSFSGNYGYTF
J gene: TRBJ1-2
CDR3 length: 13
D gene: NA
clone size: NA
V gene: TRBV7-8

CDR3 DNA: TGTGCCAGCAGGGGGACGGACAGGGCACATACGCAGTATTTT
CDR3 protein: CASRGTDRAHTQYF
J gene: TRBJ2-3
CDR3 length: 14
D gene: TRBD1
clone size: NA
V gene: TRBV6-5

CDR3 DNA: TGCGCCAGCAGCCAAGTGGAGACTAGCGGGGGGGCCGAGCAGTTCTTC
CDR3 protein: CASSQVETSGGAEQFF
J gene: TRBJ2-1
CDR3 length: 16
D gene: TRBD2
clone size: NA
V gene: TRBV4-1

CDR3 DNA: TGTGCCGGCAGCGACCTCAGGGGAACAAACACTGAAGCTTTCTTT
CDR3 protein: CAGSDLRGTNTEAFF
J gene: TRBJ1-1
CDR3 length: 15
D gene: NA
clone size: NA
V gene: TRBV6-5

CDR3 DNA: TGTGCCTGGAGTCCAGGGGACAGCCGAGTGGACTTC
CDR3 protein: CAWSPGDSRVDF
J gene: TRBJ2-7
CDR3 length: 12
D gene: TRBD1
clone size: NA
V gene: TRBV30

CDR3 DNA: TGTGCCAGCAGCTTATCCGTGCAGGGGGCTGGGACAGATACGCAGTATTTT
CDR3 protein: CASSLSVQGAGTDTQYF
J gene: TRBJ2-3
CDR3 length: 17
D gene: TRBD1
clone size: NA
V gene: TRBV7-9